The clone carrying this T cell receptor (beta chain) showed up just a few times. This specimen belongs to a study of patients and donors after allogeneic stem cell transplantation. TCRdb ran MiXCR on the RT-PCR reads and lists one entry per CDR3 protein. The table lists 150,000 to 250,000 distinct CDR3 sequences, around two fifths of them singletons. The receptor's source is a human donor who was either an allogeneic HSCT recipient or a stem cell or donor lymphocyte infusion donor (not recorded which). It is not recorded whose cells these are; they may come from a transplant donor. Sequencing was done on a sample of blood, either unsorted or a sorted T cell fraction (not recorded which).

CDR3 region: CSVVQTTYGYTF. CDR3 sequence (DNA): TGCAGCGTGGTACAGACGACATATGGCTACACCTTC. This chain uses TRBV29-1 with TRBJ1-2; no reliable D call. Germline V gene lookup returns CDR1 SQVTM and CDR2 ANQGSEA. This CDR3 is 12 amino acids long. V was shortened by 6 bases and J by 5 bases, with 13 bases between the two germline ends. Based on the CDR3 plus reference TRBV29-1 and TRBJ1-2, the full variable domain is SAVISQKPSRDICQRGTSLTIQCQVDSQVTMMFWYRQQPGQSLTLIATANQGSEATYESGFVIDKFPISRPNLTFSTLTVSNMSPEDSSIYLCSVVQTTYGYTFGSGTRLTVV.